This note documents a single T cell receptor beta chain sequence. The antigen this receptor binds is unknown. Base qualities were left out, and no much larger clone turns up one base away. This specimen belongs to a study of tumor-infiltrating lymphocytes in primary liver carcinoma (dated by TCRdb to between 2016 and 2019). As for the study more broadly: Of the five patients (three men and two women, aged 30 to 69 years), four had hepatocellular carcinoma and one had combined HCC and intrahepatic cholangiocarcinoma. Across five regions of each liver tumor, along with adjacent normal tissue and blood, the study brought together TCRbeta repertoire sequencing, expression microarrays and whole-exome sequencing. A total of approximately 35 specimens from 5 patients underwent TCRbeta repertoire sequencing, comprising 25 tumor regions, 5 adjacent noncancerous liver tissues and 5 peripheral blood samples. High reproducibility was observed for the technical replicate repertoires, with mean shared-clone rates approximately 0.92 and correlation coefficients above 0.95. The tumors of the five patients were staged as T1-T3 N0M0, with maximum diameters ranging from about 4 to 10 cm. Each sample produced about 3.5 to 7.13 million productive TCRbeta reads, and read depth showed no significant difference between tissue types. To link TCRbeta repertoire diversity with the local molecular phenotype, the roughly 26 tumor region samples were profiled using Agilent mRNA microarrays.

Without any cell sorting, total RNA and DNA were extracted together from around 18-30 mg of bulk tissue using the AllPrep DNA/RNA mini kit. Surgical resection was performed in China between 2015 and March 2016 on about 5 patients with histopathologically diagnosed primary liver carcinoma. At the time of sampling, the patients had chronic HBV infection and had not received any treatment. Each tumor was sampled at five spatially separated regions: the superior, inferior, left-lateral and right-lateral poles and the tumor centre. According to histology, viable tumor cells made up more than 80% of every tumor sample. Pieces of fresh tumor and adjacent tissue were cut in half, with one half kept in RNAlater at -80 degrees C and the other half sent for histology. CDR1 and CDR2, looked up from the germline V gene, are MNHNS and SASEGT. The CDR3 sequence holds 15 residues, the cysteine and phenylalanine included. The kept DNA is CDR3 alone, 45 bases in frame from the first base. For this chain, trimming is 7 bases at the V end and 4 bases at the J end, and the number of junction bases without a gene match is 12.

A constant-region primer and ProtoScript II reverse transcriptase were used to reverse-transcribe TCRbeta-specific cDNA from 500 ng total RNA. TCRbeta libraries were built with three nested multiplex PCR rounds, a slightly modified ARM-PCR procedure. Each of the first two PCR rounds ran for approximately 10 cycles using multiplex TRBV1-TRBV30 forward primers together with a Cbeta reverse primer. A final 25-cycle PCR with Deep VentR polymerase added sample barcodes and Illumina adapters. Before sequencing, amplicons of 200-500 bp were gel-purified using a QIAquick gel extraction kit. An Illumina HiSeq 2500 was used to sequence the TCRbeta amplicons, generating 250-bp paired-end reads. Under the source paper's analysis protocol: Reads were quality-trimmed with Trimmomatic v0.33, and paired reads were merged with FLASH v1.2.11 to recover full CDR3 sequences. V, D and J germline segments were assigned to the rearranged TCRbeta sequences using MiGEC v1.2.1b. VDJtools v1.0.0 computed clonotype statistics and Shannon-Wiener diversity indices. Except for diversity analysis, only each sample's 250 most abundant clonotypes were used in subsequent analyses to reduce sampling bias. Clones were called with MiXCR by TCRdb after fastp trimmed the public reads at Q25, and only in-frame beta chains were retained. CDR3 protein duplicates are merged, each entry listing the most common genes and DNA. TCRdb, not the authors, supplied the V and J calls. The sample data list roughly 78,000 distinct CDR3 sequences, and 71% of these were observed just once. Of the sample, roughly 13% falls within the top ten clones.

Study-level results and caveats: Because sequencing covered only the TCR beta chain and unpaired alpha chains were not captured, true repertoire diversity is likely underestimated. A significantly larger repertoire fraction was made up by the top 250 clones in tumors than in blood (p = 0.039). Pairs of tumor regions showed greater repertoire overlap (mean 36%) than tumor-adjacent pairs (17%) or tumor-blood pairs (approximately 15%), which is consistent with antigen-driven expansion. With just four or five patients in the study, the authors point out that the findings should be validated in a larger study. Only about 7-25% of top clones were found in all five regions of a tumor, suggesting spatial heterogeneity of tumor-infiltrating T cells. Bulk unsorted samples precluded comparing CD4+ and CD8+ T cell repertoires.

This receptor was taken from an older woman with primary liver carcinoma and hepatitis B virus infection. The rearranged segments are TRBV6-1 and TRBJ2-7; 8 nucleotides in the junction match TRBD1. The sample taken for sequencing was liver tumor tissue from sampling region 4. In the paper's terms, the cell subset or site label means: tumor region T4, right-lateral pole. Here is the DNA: TGTGCCAGCACCTTCGGACAGGGCACCGGGTACGAGCAGTACTTC. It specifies CASTFGQGTGYEQYF.